This T cell receptor (beta chain) was recovered during a study of blood T cell repertoires in COVID-19. Study overall: The samples span acute and convalescent COVID-19 from the United States, Italy and Spain. Sample material is recorded as cDNA or gDNA derived from T cells, B-cell-depleted T cells, or PBMCs.

Original processing notes: How many nucleated cells were present was estimated from reference gene primer amplification. Sequencing was performed with immunoSEQ multiplex PCR; in TCRdb, only in-frame clones are kept and a portion is missing. V and J calls and clone size come straight from that table; D and trimming were deduced from the DNA. Of 450,000 to 500,000 clones listed, around 90% are singletons. Recovery among Cohort 3 donors was established by two negative PCRs, clearance, or symptom resolution. The sequence was collected from a woman aged 18-29 years who had recovered from COVID-19. The source material was PBMCs or T cells enriched from blood (not recorded which).

The CDR3 loop reads CASSLRAGGFHEQYF. The CDR3 DNA sequence: TGTGCCAGCAGTTTAAGGGCAGGGGGCTTTCACGAGCAGTACTTC. The chain recombines TRBV27 with TRBJ2-7, with 8 nucleotides matching TRBD1. V shed 2 bases and J 5 bases; nucleotides not matched to a gene: 8. Per germline, CDR1 MNHEY and CDR2 SMNVEV (reference sequence). The CDR3 runs 15 residues.